Below, 14 T cell receptor beta chains from the same sample are listed, as sequenced in a study of T cells in Graves' hyperthyroidism and ophthalmopathy. The investigators amplified TCR beta CDR3 regions from RNA transcripts. The study used the HTBI primer set for a first-round RT-PCR of the TCR CDR3. TCRdb reprocessed the multiplex PCR reads via MiXCR and lists one record per CDR3 protein. The sample lists fewer than 650,000 distinct CDR3 sequences; 11% to 15% were seen once. Sample: blood. Receptor source: a woman between 25 and 40 years old with Graves' hyperthyroidism that later progressed to Graves' ophthalmopathy.

This clonotype was counted many times. This chain uses TRBV6-1 with TRBJ1-2; a possible D gene is TRBD1 (6 bases). The CDR3 loop spans 16 amino acids. CDR1 and CDR2 (germline): MNHNS, SASEGT. The V end lost 0 bases, the J end lost 4 bases, and 15 bases lay between the germline ends. This chain's CDR3 is CASSEARGKRTYGYTF. In nucleotides, the CDR3 is TGTGCCAGCAGTGAAGCAAGGGGGAAACGGACCTATGGCTACACCTTC.

This rearrangement joins TRBV6-1 to TRBJ1-2; 7 nucleotides align to TRBD1. The V segment lost 7 bases and the J segment 3 bases; nucleotides outside the gene matches: 2. The CDR3 consists of 12 residues. CDR1 is MNHNS and CDR2 is SASEGT in the germline V gene. In DNA, the CDR3 is TGTGCCAGCACAGGGGGGTACTATGGCTACACCTTC. Its protein product is CASTGGYYGYTF.

In its sample, this clonotype was seen many times. The CDR3 nucleotides are TGTGCCAGCTCACCACGGGACAGAGAGACCCAGTACTTC. Translated, it gives CASSPRDRETQYF. The chain is built from TRBV18 and TRBJ2-5; TRBD1 agrees at 7 bases. Looked up from germline, CDR1 is KGHSH and CDR2 is LQKENI. The CDR3 sequence is 13 residues long. Unmatched junction bases numbered 0, after V lost 1 base and J lost 4 bases.

This clonotype was detected many times. This rearrangement joins TRBV11-2 to TRBJ1-6; 9 positions match TRBD1. The germline V gene has CDR1 SGHAT and CDR2 FQNNGV. V gave up 5 bases and J gave up 7 bases; unmatched junction bases: 12. This CDR3 is 17 amino acids long. This chain's CDR3 is CASSPGAYRGLNSPLHF. In DNA, the CDR3 is TGTGCCAGCAGCCCAGGGGCTTACAGGGGGCTCAATTCACCCCTCCACTTT.

Many counts were recorded for this clonotype. The V and J genes are TRBV11-3 and TRBJ1-6, with TRBD1 matching over 7 bases. J gave up 5 bases and V 4 bases, and 5 bases lay outside the gene matches. There are 15 residues in the CDR3. Germline loops: CDR1 SGHNT, CDR2 YENEEA. In nucleotides, the CDR3 is TGTGCCAGCAGCTCTACCGGGACAGATAATTCACCCCTCCACTTT. It codes for CASSSTGTDNSPLHF.

This clonotype was recorded many times. The rearrangement uses TRBV11-2 and TRBJ2-1; 7 bases are shared with TRBD2. The CDR3 totals 15 residues. With V trimmed by 0 bases and J by 5 bases, 4 bases remained unmatched. Germline V gives CDR1 SGHAT, CDR2 FQNNGV. CDR3 region: CASSLDQTSHNEQFF. The CDR3 bases are TGTGCCAGCAGCTTAGATCAGACTAGCCACAATGAGCAGTTCTTC.

At least ten counts were recorded for this clonotype. The V call is TRBV12-3 or TRBV12-4, the J call TRBJ1-1; possible D gene TRBD1, 5 bases. The germline V and J ends were trimmed by 6 bases and 4 bases, with 18 bases remaining between them. The CDR3 is made up of 15 amino acids. This CDR3 is CASRSAGGGFTEAFF. The CDR3 DNA follows: TGTGCCAGCAGAAGTGCGGGGGGGGGGTTCACTGAAGCTTTCTTT.

This clonotype was seen repeatedly, ten times or more. CDR3: CASSWGVASTDTQYF. The CDR3 coding sequence is TGTGCCAGCAGTTGGGGCGTTGCTAGCACAGATACGCAGTATTTT. The V gene is TRBV6-1, the J gene TRBJ2-3; D perhaps matches TRBD1 (5 bases). Germline CDR1 is MNHNS and CDR2 is SASEGT. V was clipped by 5 bases and J by 0 bases, with 12 bases between them. CDR3 length: 15 residues.

The chain combines TRBV20-1 with TRBJ2-5; 9 bases are shared with TRBD2. The germline gives CDR1 DFQATT, CDR2 SNEGSKA (reference sequence). Trimming removed 1 base from V and 2 bases from J; junction bases left unmatched: 5. The CDR3 extends over 15 amino acids. The chain's CDR3 is CSARGSGSPQETQYF. CDR3 DNA: TGCAGTGCTAGAGGTAGCGGGAGCCCACAAGAGACCCAGTACTTC.

This clonotype was recorded at least ten times. The rearrangement joins TRBV2 to TRBJ2-2, with TRBD2 identical over 9 bases. Germline V gives CDR1 SNHLY, CDR2 FYNNEI. V lost 7 bases to trimming and J lost 6 bases; unmatched junction nucleotides: 0. The length of the CDR3 is 12 residues. The CDR3 spells CASIAGAGELFF. For the CDR3, the DNA is TGTGCCAGCATAGCGGGAGCCGGGGAGCTGTTTTTT.

This sequence joins TRBV7-6 and TRBJ2-3, with no clear D. V was trimmed by 2 bases and J by 5 bases, leaving 14 bases between them. The CDR3 consists of 15 residues. Germline V CDR1 and CDR2: SGHVS, FNYEAQ. The DNA for the CDR3 is TGTGCCAGCAGCTTAATGGCCTCCGCCGTAGATACGCAGTATTTT. The encoded protein is CASSLMASAVDTQYF.

The J gene is TRBJ2-7, the V gene TRBV28, with TRBD2 matching 10 bases. The trim removed 4 bases at V and 4 bases at J, leaving 7 bases unmatched. From germline, CDR1 is MDHEN and CDR2 SYDVKM. This CDR3 has 15 residues. For the CDR3, the DNA is TGTGCCAGCAGTTGGTCGCTAGCGGGAGATTACGAGCAGTACTTC. Translation gives CASSWSLAGDYEQYF.

This clonotype was found once. V is TRBV19 and J is TRBJ1-5; D possibly corresponds to TRBD1 (5 bases). The V end was cut by 7 bases, the J end by 6 bases, with 16 bases between. This CDR3 is 14 amino acids long. CDR1 LNHDA and CDR2 SQIVND come from the germline V gene (reference sequence). In DNA form, the CDR3 reads TGTGCCAGTACGGTAGGTGGGGCCGCTCAGCCCCAGCATTTT. Its translation: CASTVGGAAQPQHF. The whole variable domain, remainder taken from reference TRBV19 and TRBJ1-5, is DGGITQSPKYLFRKEGQNVTLSCEQNLNHDAMYWYRQDPGQGLRLIYYSQIVNDFQKGDIAEGYSVSREKKESFPLTVTSAQKNPTAFYLCASTVGGAAQPQHFGDGTRLSIL.

Many counts were recorded for this clonotype. This chain joins TRBV27 and TRBJ1-1; D ambiguous. Trimming left V 10 bases short and J 0 bases short, with 12 bases between. The CDR3 runs to 13 residues. Germline CDR1 reads MNHEY; CDR2 reads SMNVEV (reference sequence). This CDR3 reads CATAQQMNTEAFF. The CDR3 DNA sequence: TGTGCCACAGCCCAACAGATGAACACTGAAGCTTTCTTT.